These 18 T cell receptor beta chains were all obtained from the same sample, sequenced in a study of T cell repertoires in aging, cancer and after chemotherapy. Multiplex touch-down PCR with TRB-A/B primers amplified rearranged V-D-J TRB sequences. Using its own MiXCR run on the multiplex PCR reads, TCRdb lists one record per CDR3 protein. Of nearly 11,000 distinct CDR3 sequences in the sample, just under 30% are singletons; the top ten hold around 1.8%. TCR beta rearrangements were amplified from peripheral blood genomic DNA. What was sequenced was blood. The receptors originated from a human donor in good health.

This clonotype has only a few counts. This rearrangement joins TRBV18 to TRBJ2-2; D possibly corresponds to TRBD1 (6 bases). Trimming took off 6 bases at V and 3 bases at J, with 11 bases between the two ends. The CDR3 runs 14 residues. Germline loops: CDR1 KGHSH, CDR2 LQKENI. CDR3 sequence: CASSSRGDTGELFF. The CDR3 nucleotides are TGTGCCAGCTCTTCCAGGGGAGACACCGGGGAGCTGTTTTTT.

A few counts support this clonotype. The genes are TRBV5-6 and TRBJ1-1; the D is unclear. The CDR3 consists of 14 residues. CDR1 SGHDT and CDR2 YYEEEE come from the germline V gene. With 4 bases removed from V and 1 base from J, the gap between germline ends came to 11 bases. The DNA of the CDR3 is TGTGCCAGCAGCCCGGAGCGGGGGAACACTGAAGCTTTCTTT. Protein: CASSPERGNTEAFF. Full variable domain (rest looked up from reference TRBV5-6 and TRBJ1-1): DAGVTQSPTHLIKTRGQQVTLRCSPKSGHDTVSWYQQALGQGPQFIFQYYEEEERQRGNFPDRFSGHQFPNYSSELNVNALLLGDSALYLCASSPERGNTEAFFGQGTRLTVV.

Only a few counts were recorded for this clonotype. The chain recombines TRBV7-3 with TRBJ2-3, with TRBD1 identical over 7 bases. With V trimmed by 5 bases and J by 2 bases, 4 bases remained unmatched. Germline lookup yields CDR1 SGHTA and CDR2 FQGTGA. This CDR3 spans 14 amino acids. The CDR3 is CASSRTGTTDTQYF. The CDR3 nucleotides read TGTGCCAGCAGCCGGACAGGTACCACAGATACGCAGTATTTT.

In this sample, this clonotype turned up a few times. The chain carries TRBV7-9 and TRBJ2-5; D tentatively reads TRBD1 or TRBD2 (6 bases each). This CDR3 spans 13 amino acids. V gave up 3 bases and J gave up 3 bases, with 8 bases separating them. Germline loops: CDR1 SEHNR, CDR2 FQNEAQ (reference sequence). CDR3 protein: CASSLEGEETQYF. DNA for the CDR3: TGTGCCAGCAGCTTGGAGGGGGAAGAGACCCAGTACTTC.

This clonotype turned up a few times. CDR3: CASSYRGPYEQYF. In DNA, the CDR3 is TGTGCCAGCAGTTACCGGGGTCCCTACGAGCAGTACTTC. The chain couples TRBV28 to TRBJ2-7; TRBD2 might be the D (5 bases). Germline loops: CDR1 MDHEN, CDR2 SYDVKM. The V end lost 4 bases, the J end lost 2 bases, and 9 bases lay between the germline ends. CDR3 length equals 13 residues.

V and J are TRBV30 and TRBJ2-3; 14 nucleotides match TRBD2. The germline V gene has CDR1 GTSNPN and CDR2 SVGIG (reference sequence). The CDR3 is made up of 17 amino acids. Trimming removed 7 bases from V and 2 bases from J; junction bases left unmatched: 11. In DNA form, the CDR3 reads TGTGCCTCCAACACGGGACTAGCGGGGGAGACCACAGATACGCAGTATTTT. Amino acid sequence: CASNTGLAGETTDTQYF.

This clonotype has only a few counts. The chain carries TRBV7-6 and TRBJ2-1; 10 positions agree with TRBD2. Germline CDR1 reads SGHVS; CDR2 reads FNYEAQ. With V trimmed by 5 bases and J by 5 bases, 9 bases remained unmatched. The CDR3 consists of 16 residues. This chain's CDR3 is CASSLESTSGDNEQFF. Here the CDR3 DNA reads TGTGCCAGCAGCCTAGAGTCAACTAGCGGGGACAATGAGCAGTTCTTC.

The chain couples TRBV6-2 or TRBV6-3 to TRBJ1-6; 7 nucleotides line up with TRBD1. This CDR3 spans 17 amino acids. The germline V gene has CDR1 MNHEY and CDR2 SVGEGT. The V segment lost 7 bases and the J segment 0 bases; nucleotides outside the gene matches: 9. The DNA of the CDR3 is TGTGCCAGCATTTCACCGGGACAGAGCTCCTATAATTCACCCCTCCACTTT. Protein sequence: CASISPGQSSYNSPLHF.

This clonotype showed up just a few times. The V and J genes are TRBV7-2 and TRBJ2-2; D gene unclear. This CDR3 contains 13 residues. Per the germline V gene, CDR1 is SGHTA and CDR2 is FQGNSA. The V and J ends lost 8 bases and 6 bases respectively, with 13 bases between them. CDR3 amino acids: CASAEGMAGELFF. CDR3 coding DNA: TGTGCCAGCGCCGAAGGGATGGCCGGGGAGCTGTTTTTT.

This clonotype is termed medium-sized. CDR3 residues: CSARSPEGYEQYF. In DNA form, the CDR3 reads TGCAGTGCCCGGAGTCCTGAGGGCTACGAGCAGTACTTC. The chain recombines TRBV20-1 with TRBJ2-7; TRBD2 is a possible D gene (5 bases). CDR3 length: 13 amino acids. The V gene lost 6 bases and the J gene lost 3 bases, with 15 bases spanning the gap. From germline, CDR1 is DFQATT and CDR2 SNEGSKA (reference sequence).

This chain joins TRBV12-3 or TRBV12-4 and TRBJ1-3; D call uncertain. The CDR3 sequence is 15 residues long. Trimming took off 1 base at V and 0 bases at J, with 7 bases between the two ends. In DNA form, the CDR3 reads TGTGCCAGCAGTTTAGAGCAGAGCTCTGGAAACACCATATATTTT. Its protein product is CASSLEQSSGNTIYF.

By sample share, this clonotype is medium-sized. The gene calls are TRBV20-1 and TRBJ1-2; TRBD1 aligns across 8 bases. This CDR3 is built from 14 residues. Germline trimming cut 6 bases from V and 4 bases from J; bases unmatched to any gene: 10. CDR1 DFQATT and CDR2 SNEGSKA come from the germline V gene (reference sequence). In DNA form, the CDR3 reads TGCAGTGCGTCTAGAGGGACAGGACTCTATGGCTACACCTTC. Its protein is CSASRGTGLYGYTF.

This clonotype was seen a handful of times. The genes are TRBV7-9 and TRBJ2-3, with 11 bases that match TRBD1. With V trimmed by 1 base and J by 6 bases, 9 bases remained unmatched. This CDR3 is 17 amino acids long. From germline, CDR1 is SEHNR and CDR2 FQNEAQ (reference sequence). The CDR3 region is CASSLETWTGGVDTQYF. DNA of the CDR3: TGTGCCAGCAGCTTAGAGACCTGGACAGGGGGCGTGGATACGCAGTATTTT.

The gene calls are TRBV10-3 and TRBJ2-6; TRBD1 aligns across 7 bases. Unmatched junction bases numbered 7, after V lost 10 bases and J lost 4 bases. The CDR3 covers 14 residues. The germline V gene has CDR1 ENHRY and CDR2 SYGVKD. The CDR3 is CASRQGCGANVLTF. CDR3 nucleotide sequence: TGTGCCAGCAGACAGGGCTGCGGGGCCAACGTCCTGACTTTC.

This clonotype occurred a few times. This chain joins TRBV6-5 and TRBJ1-2, with 11 bases lining up with TRBD1. The CDR3 is made up of 15 amino acids. CDR1 is MNHEY and CDR2 is SVGAGI in the germline V gene. Trimming at V came to 7 bases and at J to 5 bases, leaving 9 bases not matched to a gene. For the CDR3, the DNA is TGTGCCAGCAACCCCACCGGGACAGGGGGATATGGCTACACCTTC. Its protein is CASNPTGTGGYGYTF.

By its share, this clonotype is medium-sized. This chain links TRBV19 with TRBJ1-2; D gene unclear. The CDR3 extends over 16 amino acids. Germline V gives CDR1 LNHDA, CDR2 SQIVND (reference sequence). V was trimmed by 7 bases and J by 0 bases, leaving 18 bases between them. Here the CDR3 reads CASTPRGGSTNYGYTF. The CDR3 DNA is TGTGCCAGTACCCCGCGGGGAGGCTCGACTAACTATGGCTACACCTTC.

This clonotype was picked up a small number of times. V and J are TRBV7-2 and TRBJ2-3; no reliable D call. CDR3 size: 13 residues. V gave up 6 bases and J gave up 11 bases, with 18 bases separating them. Germline V gene data show CDR1 as SGHTA and CDR2 as FQGNSA. CDR3 loop: CASSIAERQGQYF. For the CDR3, the DNA is TGTGCCAGCAGTATTGCGGAAAGACAAGGGCAGTATTTT.

The rearrangement links TRBV28 to TRBJ1-1; D remains ambiguous. V lost 2 bases to trimming and J lost 1 base, with 17 bases between them. CDR3 length: 17 amino acids. Germline values: CDR1 MDHEN, CDR2 SYDVKM. The CDR3 DNA sequence: TGTGCCAGCAGTTTAATGGGCATCGTTGGACCGAACACTGAAGCTTTCTTT. Its protein product is CASSLMGIVGPNTEAFF.